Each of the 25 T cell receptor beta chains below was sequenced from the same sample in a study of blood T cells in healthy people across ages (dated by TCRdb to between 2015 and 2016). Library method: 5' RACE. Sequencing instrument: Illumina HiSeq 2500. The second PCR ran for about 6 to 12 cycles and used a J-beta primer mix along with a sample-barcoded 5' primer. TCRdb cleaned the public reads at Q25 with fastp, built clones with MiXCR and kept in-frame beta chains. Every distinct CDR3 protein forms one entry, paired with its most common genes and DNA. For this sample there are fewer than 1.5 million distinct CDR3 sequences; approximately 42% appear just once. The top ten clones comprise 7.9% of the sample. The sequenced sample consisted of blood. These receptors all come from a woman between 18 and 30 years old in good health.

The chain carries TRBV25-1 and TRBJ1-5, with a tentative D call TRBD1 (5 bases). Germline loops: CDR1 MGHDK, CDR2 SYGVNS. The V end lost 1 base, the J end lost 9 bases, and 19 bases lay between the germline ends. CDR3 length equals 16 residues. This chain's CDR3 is CASSESGHKVDRPQHF. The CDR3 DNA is TGTGCCAGCAGTGAATCTGGACACAAGGTCGATCGGCCCCAGCATTTT.

CDR3 sequence reads: CASSEVGQSNQPQHF. The CDR3 DNA reads TGTGCCAGCAGTGAAGTTGGACAAAGCAATCAGCCCCAGCATTTT. The J gene is TRBJ1-5, the V gene TRBV2; maybe TRBD1 (5 bases). Germline CDR1 SNHLY, CDR2 FYNNEI. The CDR3 runs to 15 residues. With 1 base removed from V and 1 base from J, the gap between germline ends came to 8 bases.

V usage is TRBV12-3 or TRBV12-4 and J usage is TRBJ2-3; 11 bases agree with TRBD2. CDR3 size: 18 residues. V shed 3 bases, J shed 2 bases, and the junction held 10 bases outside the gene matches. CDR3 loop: CASSFRTSGRTLTDTQYF. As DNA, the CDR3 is TGTGCCAGCAGTTTCAGAACTAGCGGGAGAACTCTCACAGATACGCAGTATTTT.

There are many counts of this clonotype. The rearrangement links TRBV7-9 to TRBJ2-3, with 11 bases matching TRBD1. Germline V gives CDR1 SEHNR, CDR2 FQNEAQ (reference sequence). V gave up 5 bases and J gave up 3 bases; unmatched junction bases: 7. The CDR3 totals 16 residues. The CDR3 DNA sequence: TGTGCCAGCAGCCGGGGACAGGGGGGATCGACAGATACGCAGTATTTT. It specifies CASSRGQGGSTDTQYF.

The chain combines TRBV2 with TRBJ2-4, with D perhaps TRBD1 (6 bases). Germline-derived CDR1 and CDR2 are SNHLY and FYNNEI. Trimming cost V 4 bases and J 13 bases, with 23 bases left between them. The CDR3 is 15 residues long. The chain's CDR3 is CASSVYRDTYNEQYF. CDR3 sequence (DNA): TGTGCCAGCAGTGTATACAGGGACACCTACAATGAGCAGTACTTC.

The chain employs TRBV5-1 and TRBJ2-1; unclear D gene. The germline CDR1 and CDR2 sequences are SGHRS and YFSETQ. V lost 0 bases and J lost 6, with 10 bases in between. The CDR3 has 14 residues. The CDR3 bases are TGCGCCAGCAGCTTGGAGCCTTCTAGCAATGAGCAGTTCTTC. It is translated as CASSLEPSSNEQFF.

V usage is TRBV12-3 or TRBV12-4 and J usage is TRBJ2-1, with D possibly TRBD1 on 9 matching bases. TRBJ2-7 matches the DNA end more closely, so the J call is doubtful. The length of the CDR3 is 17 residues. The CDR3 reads CASRPAGGQGVYNEQYF. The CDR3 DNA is TGTGCCAGCAGGCCGGCGGGGGGACAGGGCGTCTACAATGAGCAGTACTTC.

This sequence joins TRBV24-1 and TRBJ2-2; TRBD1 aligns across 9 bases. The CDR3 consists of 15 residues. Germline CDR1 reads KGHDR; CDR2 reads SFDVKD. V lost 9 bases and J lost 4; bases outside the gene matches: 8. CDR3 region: CATGVGTGSTGELFF. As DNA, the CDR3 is TGTGCCACCGGAGTGGGGACAGGGAGCACCGGGGAGCTGTTTTTT.

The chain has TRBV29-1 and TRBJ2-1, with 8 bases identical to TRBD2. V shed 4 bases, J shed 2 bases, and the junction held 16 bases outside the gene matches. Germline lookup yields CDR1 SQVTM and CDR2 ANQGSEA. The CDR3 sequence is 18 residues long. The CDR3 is CSVARDPLADYTYNEQFF. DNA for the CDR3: TGCAGCGTTGCCCGGGACCCACTAGCGGATTACACCTACAATGAGCAGTTCTTC.

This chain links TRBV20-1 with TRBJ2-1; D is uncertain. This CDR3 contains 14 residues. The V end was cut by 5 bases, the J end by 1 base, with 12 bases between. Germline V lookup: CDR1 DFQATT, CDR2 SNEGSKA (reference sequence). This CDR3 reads CSAFHSLSYNEQFF. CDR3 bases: TGCAGTGCTTTCCATAGCCTATCCTACAATGAGCAGTTCTTC.

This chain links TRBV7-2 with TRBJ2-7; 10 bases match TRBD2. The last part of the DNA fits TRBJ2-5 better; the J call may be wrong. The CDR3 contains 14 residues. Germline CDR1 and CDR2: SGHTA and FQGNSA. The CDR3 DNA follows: TGTGCCAGCAGTGGACTAGCGGCGCAAGAGACCCAGTACTTC. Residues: CASSGLAAQETQYF.

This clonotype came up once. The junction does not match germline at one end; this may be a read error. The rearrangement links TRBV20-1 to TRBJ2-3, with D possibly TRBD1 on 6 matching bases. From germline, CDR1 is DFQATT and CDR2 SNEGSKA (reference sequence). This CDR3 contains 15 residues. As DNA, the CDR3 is TGCAGTGCCCAGAGGGGGTGGTCTGGCACAGATACTCAGTATTTT. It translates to CSAQRGWSGTDTQYF.

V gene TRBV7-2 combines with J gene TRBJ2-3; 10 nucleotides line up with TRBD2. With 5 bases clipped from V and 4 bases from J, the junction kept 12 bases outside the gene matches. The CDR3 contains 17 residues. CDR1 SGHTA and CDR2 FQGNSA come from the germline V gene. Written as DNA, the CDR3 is TGTGCCAGCAGCGACCTAGCGGGAGTCCGGGGAGCAGATACGCAGTATTTT. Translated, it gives CASSDLAGVRGADTQYF.

In nucleotides, the CDR3 is TGTGCCAGCAGGTACTCCTTACGGGGGGATCAGCCCCAGCATTTT. This gives the protein CASRYSLRGDQPQHF. The J gene is TRBJ1-5, the V gene TRBV12-3 or TRBV12-4, with D perhaps TRBD1 (5 bases). V gave up 6 bases and J gave up 5 bases, with 17 bases separating them. The length of the CDR3 is 15 residues.

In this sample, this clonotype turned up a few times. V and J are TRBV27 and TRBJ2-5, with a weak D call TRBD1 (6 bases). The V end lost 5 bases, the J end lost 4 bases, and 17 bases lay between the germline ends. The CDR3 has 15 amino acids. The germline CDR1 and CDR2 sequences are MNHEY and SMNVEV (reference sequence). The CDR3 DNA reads TGTGCCAGCAGTCGGGACACCTCGGGTGGAGAGACCCAGTACTTC. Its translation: CASSRDTSGGETQYF.

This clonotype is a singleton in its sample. The CDR3 DNA reads TGTGCCAGCAGTTACTCGAAGGGCGGGGGCAGCGGGTCAGATACGCAGTATTTT. Translation: CASSYSKGGGSGSDTQYF. The chain has TRBV6-5 and TRBJ2-3; D perhaps matches TRBD2 (7 bases). With 0 bases removed from V and 4 bases from J, the gap between germline ends came to 20 bases. The CDR3 has 18 amino acids. Germline V gives CDR1 MNHEY, CDR2 SVGAGI.

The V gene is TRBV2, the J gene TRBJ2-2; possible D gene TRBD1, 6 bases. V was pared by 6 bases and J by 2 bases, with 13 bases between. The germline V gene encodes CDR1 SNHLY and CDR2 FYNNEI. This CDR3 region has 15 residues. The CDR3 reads CASSTGISNTGELFF. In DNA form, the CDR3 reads TGTGCCAGCAGCACAGGGATTAGTAACACCGGGGAGCTGTTTTTT.

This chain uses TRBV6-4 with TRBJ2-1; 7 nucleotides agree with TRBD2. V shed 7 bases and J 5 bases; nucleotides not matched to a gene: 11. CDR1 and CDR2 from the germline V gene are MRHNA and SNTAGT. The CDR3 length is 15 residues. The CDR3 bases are TGTGCCAGCACAATCGCGGGGGAGTCCCACAATGAGCAGTTCTTC. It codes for CASTIAGESHNEQFF.

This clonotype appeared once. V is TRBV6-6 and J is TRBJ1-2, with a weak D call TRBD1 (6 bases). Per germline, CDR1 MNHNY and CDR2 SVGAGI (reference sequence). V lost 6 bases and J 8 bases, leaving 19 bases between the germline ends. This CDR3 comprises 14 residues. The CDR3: CASRQNTGSGGYTF. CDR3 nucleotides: TGTGCCAGCAGACAGAATACAGGGTCAGGAGGCTACACCTTC.

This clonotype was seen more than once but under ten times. For the CDR3, the DNA is TGCGCCAGCAGCTTGGGTTCGGGAGACAGGGGGACCGAGCAGTACTTC. Protein product: CASSLGSGDRGTEQYF. The genes are TRBV5-1 and TRBJ2-5; 9 bases fit TRBD1. The assigned J gene may be wrong: the sequence end matches TRBJ2-7 better. CDR3 length: 16 residues. The V gene's germline CDR1 is SGHRS and CDR2 YFSETQ.

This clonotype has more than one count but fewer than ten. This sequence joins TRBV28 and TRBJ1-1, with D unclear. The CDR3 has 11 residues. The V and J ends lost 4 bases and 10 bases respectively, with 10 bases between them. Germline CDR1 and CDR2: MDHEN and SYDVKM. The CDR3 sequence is CASSYGRRAFF. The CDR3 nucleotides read TGTGCCAGCAGTTACGGACGTCGAGCTTTCTTT. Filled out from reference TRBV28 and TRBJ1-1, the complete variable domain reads DVKVTQSSRYLVKRTGEKVFLECVQDMDHENMFWYRQDPGLGLRLIYFSYDVKMKEKGDIPEGYSVSREKKERFSLILESASTNQTSMYLCASSYGRRAFFGQGTRLTVV.

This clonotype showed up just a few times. CDR3 sequence reads: CASSRLADTEAFF. CDR3 nucleotides: TGTGCCAGCAGTAGACTGGCGGACACTGAAGCTTTCTTT. The chain couples TRBV7-3 to TRBJ1-1; D is ambiguous. V dropped 6 bases and J dropped 3 bases, with 11 bases sitting between them. The CDR3 is 13 amino acids. Germline CDR1 and CDR2: SGHTA and FQGTGA.

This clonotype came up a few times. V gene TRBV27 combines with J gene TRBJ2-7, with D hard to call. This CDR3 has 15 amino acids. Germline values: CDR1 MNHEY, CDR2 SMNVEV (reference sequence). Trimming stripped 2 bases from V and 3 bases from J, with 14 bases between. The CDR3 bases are TGTGCCAGCAGTTTAAGGGCCAAGCTACACTACGAGCAGTACTTC. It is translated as CASSLRAKLHYEQYF.

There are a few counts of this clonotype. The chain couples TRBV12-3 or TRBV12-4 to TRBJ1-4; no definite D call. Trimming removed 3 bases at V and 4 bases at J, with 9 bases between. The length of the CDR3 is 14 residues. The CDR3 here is CASSLVPINEKLFF. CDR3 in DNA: TGTGCCAGCAGTTTGGTCCCGATTAATGAAAAACTGTTTTTT.

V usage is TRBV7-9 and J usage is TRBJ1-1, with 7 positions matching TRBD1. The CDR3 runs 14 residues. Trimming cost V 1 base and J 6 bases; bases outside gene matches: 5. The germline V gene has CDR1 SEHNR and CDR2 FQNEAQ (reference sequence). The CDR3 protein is CASSLGDRASEAFF. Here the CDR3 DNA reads TGTGCCAGCAGCTTAGGTGACAGGGCGTCTGAAGCTTTCTTT.